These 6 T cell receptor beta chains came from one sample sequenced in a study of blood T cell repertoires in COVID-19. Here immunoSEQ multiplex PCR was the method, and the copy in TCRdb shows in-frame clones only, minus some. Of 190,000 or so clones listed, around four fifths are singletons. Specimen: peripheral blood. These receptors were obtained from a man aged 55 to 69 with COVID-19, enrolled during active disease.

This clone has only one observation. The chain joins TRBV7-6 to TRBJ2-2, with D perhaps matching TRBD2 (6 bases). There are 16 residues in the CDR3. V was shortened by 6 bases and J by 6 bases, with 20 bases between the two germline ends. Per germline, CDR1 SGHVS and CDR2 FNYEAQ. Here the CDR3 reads CASSRGAARGSGELFF. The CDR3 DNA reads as TGTGCCAGCAGTCGCGGGGCAGCTAGAGGTTCCGGGGAGCTGTTTTTT. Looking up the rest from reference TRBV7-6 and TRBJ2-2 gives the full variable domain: GAGVSQSPRYKVTKRGQDVALRCDPISGHVSLYWYRQALGQGPEFLTYFNYEAQQDKSGLPNDRFSAERPEGSISTLTIQRTEQRDSAMYRCASSRGAARGSGELFFGEGSRLTVL.

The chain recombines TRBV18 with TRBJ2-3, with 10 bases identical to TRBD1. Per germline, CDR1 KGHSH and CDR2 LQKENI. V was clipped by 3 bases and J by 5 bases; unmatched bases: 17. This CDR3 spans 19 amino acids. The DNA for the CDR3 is TGTGCCAGCTCACCTTGGGACAGGGGCCATAAGTCGAAACAAGATACGCAGTATTTT. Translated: CASSPWDRGHKSKQDTQYF.

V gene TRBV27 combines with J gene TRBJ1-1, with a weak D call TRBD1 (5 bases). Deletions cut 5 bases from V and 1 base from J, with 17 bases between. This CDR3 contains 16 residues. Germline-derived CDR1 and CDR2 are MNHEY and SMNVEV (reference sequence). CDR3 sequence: CASSAGTSPGNTEAFF. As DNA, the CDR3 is TGTGCCAGCAGTGCCGGGACTTCCCCTGGGAACACTGAAGCTTTCTTT.

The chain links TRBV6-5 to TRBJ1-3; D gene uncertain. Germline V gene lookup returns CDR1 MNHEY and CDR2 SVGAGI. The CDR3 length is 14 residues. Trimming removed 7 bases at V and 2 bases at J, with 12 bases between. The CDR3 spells CASKKPGPGNTIYF. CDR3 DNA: TGTGCCAGCAAAAAGCCTGGTCCTGGAAACACCATATATTTT.

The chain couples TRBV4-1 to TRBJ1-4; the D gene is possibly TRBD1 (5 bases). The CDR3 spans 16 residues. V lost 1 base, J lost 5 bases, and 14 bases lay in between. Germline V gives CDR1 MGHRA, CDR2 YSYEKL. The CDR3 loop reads CASSQGDSAWNEKLFF. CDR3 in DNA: TGCGCCAGCAGCCAAGGCGACAGCGCATGGAATGAAAAACTGTTTTTT.

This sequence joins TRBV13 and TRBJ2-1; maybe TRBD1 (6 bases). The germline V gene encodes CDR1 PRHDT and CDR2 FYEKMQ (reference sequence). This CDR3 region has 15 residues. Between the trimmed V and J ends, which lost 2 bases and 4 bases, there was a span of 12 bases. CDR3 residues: CASSLTGPVYNEQFF. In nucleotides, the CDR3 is TGTGCCAGCAGCTTAACAGGGCCGGTTTACAATGAGCAGTTCTTC.